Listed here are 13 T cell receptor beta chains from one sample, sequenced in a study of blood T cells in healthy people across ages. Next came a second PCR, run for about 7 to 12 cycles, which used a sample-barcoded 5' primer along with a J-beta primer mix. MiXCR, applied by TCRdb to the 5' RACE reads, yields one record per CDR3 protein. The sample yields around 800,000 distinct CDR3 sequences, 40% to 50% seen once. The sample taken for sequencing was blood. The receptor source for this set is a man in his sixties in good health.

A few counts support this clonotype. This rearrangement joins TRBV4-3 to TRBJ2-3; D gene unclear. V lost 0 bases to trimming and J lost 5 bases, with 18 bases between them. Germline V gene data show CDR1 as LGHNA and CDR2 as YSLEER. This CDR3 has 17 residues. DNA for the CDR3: TGCGCCAGCAGCCAAGATCGTTTGTTGGGGATAGAAGATACGCAGTATTTT. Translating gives CASSQDRLLGIEDTQYF.

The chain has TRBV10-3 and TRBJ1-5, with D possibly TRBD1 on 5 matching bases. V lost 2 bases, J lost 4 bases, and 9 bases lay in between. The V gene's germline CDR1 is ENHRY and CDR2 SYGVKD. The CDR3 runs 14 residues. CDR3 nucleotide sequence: TGTGCCATCAGTGAGGGACAAACAAATCAGCCCCAGCATTTT. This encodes CAISEGQTNQPQHF.

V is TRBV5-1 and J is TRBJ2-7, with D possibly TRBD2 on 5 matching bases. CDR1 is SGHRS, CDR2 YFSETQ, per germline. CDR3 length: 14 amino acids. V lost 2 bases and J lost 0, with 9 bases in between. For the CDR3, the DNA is TGCGCCAGCAGCTTCAGCGACTACTCCTACGAGCAGTACTTC. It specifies CASSFSDYSYEQYF. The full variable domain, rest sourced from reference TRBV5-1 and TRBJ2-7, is KAGVTQTPRYLIKTRGQQVTLSCSPISGHRSVSWYQQTPGQGLQFLFEYFSETQRNKGNFPGRFSGRQFSNSRSEMNVSTLELGDSALYLCASSFSDYSYEQYFGPGTRLTVT.

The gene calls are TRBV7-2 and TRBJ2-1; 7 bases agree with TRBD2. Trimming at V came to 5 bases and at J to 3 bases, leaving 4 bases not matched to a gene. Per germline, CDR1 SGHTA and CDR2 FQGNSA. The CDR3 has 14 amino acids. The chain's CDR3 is CASSVGTNYNEQFF. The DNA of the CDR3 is TGTGCCAGCAGCGTAGGGACTAACTACAATGAGCAGTTCTTC.

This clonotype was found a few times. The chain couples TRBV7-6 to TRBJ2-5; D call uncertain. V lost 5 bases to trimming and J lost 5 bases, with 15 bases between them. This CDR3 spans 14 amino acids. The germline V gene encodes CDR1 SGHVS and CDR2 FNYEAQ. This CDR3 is CASSPSPLVETQYF. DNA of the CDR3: TGTGCCAGCAGCCCTTCCCCCCTAGTTGAGACCCAGTACTTC.

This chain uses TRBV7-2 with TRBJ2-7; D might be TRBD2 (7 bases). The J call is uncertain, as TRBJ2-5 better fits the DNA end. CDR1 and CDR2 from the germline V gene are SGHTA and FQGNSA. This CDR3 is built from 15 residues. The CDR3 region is CASSPSGGPPGTQYF. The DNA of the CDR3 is TGTGCCAGCAGCCCGTCCGGGGGGCCCCCTGGGACCCAGTACTTC.

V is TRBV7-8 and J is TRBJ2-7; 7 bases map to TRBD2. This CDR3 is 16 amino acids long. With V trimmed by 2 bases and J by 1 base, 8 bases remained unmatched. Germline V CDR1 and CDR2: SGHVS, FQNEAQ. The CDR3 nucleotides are TGTGCCAGCAGCTTACAGAGAGGCGGGGGTTCCTACGAGCAGTACTTC. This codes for CASSLQRGGGSYEQYF.

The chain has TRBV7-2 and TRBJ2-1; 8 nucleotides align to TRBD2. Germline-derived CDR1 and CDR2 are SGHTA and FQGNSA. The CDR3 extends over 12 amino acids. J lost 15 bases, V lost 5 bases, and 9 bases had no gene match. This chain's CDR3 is CASSTGGASRFF. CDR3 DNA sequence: TGTGCCAGCAGCACGGGGGGGGCCAGCCGGTTCTTC.

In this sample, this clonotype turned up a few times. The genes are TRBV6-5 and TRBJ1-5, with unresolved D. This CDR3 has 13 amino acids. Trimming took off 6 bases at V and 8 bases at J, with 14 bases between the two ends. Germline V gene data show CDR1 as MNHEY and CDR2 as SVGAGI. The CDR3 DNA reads TGTGCCAGCAGGAGATGGGAAGAGGAGCCCCAGCATTTT. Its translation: CASRRWEEEPQHF.

As DNA, the CDR3 is TGTGCCTGGACCATGGGACCCGGGGGAGAGACCCAGTACTTC. Its protein product is CAWTMGPGGETQYF. This sequence joins TRBV30 and TRBJ2-5; D is perhaps TRBD2 (6 bases). The germline V gene encodes CDR1 GTSNPN and CDR2 SVGIG (reference sequence). The germline V and J ends were trimmed by 4 bases and 4 bases, with 16 bases remaining between them. This CDR3 region has 14 residues.

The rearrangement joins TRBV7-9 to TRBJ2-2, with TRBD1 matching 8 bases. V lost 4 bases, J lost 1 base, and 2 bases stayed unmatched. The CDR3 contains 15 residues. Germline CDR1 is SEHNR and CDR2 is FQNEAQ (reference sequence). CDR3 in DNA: TGTGCCAGCAGCTCGACAGGGGTGAACACCGGGGAGCTGTTTTTT. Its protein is CASSSTGVNTGELFF.

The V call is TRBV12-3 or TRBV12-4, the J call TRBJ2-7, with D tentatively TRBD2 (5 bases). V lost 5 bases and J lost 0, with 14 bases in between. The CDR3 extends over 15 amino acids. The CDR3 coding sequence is TGTGCCAGCAGTCCACGGGAAGGAAGCTCCTACGAGCAGTACTTC. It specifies CASSPREGSSYEQYF.

The CDR3 coding sequence is TGCAGTGCTAGGTCCAACTCCTACGAGCAGTACTTC. It translates to CSARSNSYEQYF. V usage is TRBV20-1 and J usage is TRBJ2-7; no reliable D call. CDR1 and CDR2 (germline): DFQATT, SNEGSKA (reference sequence). Trimming took off 3 bases at V and 0 bases at J, with 6 bases between the two ends. The CDR3 runs to 12 residues.